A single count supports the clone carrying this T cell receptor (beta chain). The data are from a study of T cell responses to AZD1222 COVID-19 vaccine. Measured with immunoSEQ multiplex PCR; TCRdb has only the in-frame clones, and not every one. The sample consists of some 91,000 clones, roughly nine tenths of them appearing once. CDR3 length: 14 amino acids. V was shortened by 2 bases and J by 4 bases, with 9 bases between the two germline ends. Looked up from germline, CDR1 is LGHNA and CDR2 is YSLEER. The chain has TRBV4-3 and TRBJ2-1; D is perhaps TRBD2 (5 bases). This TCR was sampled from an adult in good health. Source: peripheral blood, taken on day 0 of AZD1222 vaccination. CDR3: CASSQFRGYNEQFF. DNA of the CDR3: TGCGCCAGCAGCCAATTCCGGGGTTACAATGAGCAGTTCTTC.